The 8 T cell receptor beta chains listed next were all sequenced from one sample in a study of CD8 T cells in Susac syndrome. RNA, at roughly 0.45 to 1 ug, was reverse transcribed with random hexamers. One entry per CDR3 protein results from TCRdb running MiXCR on the immunoSEQ multiplex PCR reads. The sample has around 190,000 distinct CDR3 sequences, 93% seen once. The specimen sequenced was CD4+ T cells from PBMCs. The receptors originated from a human donor in good health.

This clonotype was seen a handful of times. The chain carries TRBV2 and TRBJ2-7; TRBD1 is a possible D gene (5 bases). V was cut by 5 bases and J by 2 bases, with 7 bases left in between. Per germline, CDR1 SNHLY and CDR2 FYNNEI. The CDR3 length is 12 residues. This CDR3 is CASSRTPYEQYF. In DNA form, the CDR3 reads TGTGCCAGCAGTCGGACACCCTACGAGCAGTACTTC. The whole variable domain, filled in from reference TRBV2 and TRBJ2-7, reads EPEVTQTPSHQVTQMGQEVILRCVPISNHLYFYWYRQILGQKVEFLVSFYNNEISEKSEIFDDQFSVERPDGSNFTLKIRSTKLEDSAMYFCASSRTPYEQYFGPGTRLTVT.

The chain employs TRBV18 and TRBJ2-5, with 10 nucleotides matching TRBD1. The V gene end was trimmed by 5 bases and the J gene end by 4 bases; junction bases not matched to a gene: 7. The CDR3 totals 15 residues. Germline CDR1 KGHSH, CDR2 LQKENI. CDR3 region: CASSETGGKGETQYF. The DNA for the CDR3 is TGTGCCAGCTCAGAGACAGGGGGCAAAGGAGAGACCCAGTACTTC. Supplemented by reference TRBV18 and TRBJ2-5, the full variable domain reads NAGVMQNPRHLVRRRGQEARLRCSPMKGHSHVYWYRQLPEEGLKFMVYLQKENIIDESGMPKERFSAEFPKEGPSILRIQQVVRGDSAAYFCASSETGGKGETQYFGPGTRLLVL.

This clonotype was seen just once. V is TRBV28 and J is TRBJ2-7, with a possible D match to TRBD2 (5 bases). Trimming left V 4 bases short and J 2 bases short, with 15 bases between. CDR3 length equals 15 residues. Germline values: CDR1 MDHEN, CDR2 SYDVKM. The CDR3 DNA sequence: TGTGCCAGCAGTTCGCCCGGGAAGACCCCCTACGAGCAGTACGTC. It translates to CASSSPGKTPYEQYV.

This clonotype was observed once. The rearrangement joins TRBV14 to TRBJ1-2, with 11 bases lining up with TRBD1. Germline V gene sequence: CDR1 SGHDN, CDR2 FVKESK. J was trimmed by 4 bases and V by 4 bases; bases with no gene match: 5. The CDR3 has 15 residues. The CDR3 reads CASSPDRGRFYGYTF. The CDR3 nucleotides are TGTGCCAGCAGCCCGGACAGGGGGCGCTTCTATGGCTACACCTTC. Full variable domain (missing parts from reference TRBV14 and TRBJ1-2): EAGVTQFPSHSVIEKGQTVTLRCDPISGHDNLYWYRRVMGKEIKFLLHFVKESKQDESGMPNNRFLAERTGGTYSTLKVQPAELEDSGVYFCASSPDRGRFYGYTFGSGTRLTVV.

V usage is TRBV6-2 or TRBV6-3 and J usage is TRBJ2-1; unclear D gene. Trimming cost V 4 bases and J 3 bases, with 7 bases left between them. In germline, CDR1 is MNHEY, CDR2 SVGEGT. There are 13 residues in the CDR3. CDR3 coding DNA: TGTGCCAGCAGTTCGTGGGGCTACAATGAGCAGTTCTTC. Its translation: CASSSWGYNEQFF.

The chain links TRBV7-2 to TRBJ1-1; possibly TRBD1 for D (6 bases). CDR1 and CDR2 (germline): SGHTA, FQGNSA. The V gene lost 2 bases and the J gene lost 6 bases, with 13 bases spanning the gap. CDR3 length equals 14 residues. The CDR3 region is CASSLHRVGSEAFF. DNA for the CDR3: TGTGCCAGCAGCTTACACAGGGTAGGATCTGAAGCTTTCTTT.

V usage is TRBV23-1 and J usage is TRBJ1-5; 12 bases match TRBD1. TRBV23-1 is an ORF, with its function uncertain. CDR3 size: 18 residues. After removal of 2 bases from V and 4 bases from J, the junction contained 9 bases not matched to a gene. The CDR3 nucleotides read TGCGCCAGCAGTCAAACCCCCGGGACAGGGGGCCTTAATCAGCCCCAGCATTTT. This sequence encodes CASSQTPGTGGLNQPQHF.

The V call is TRBV29-1, the J call TRBJ2-3, with D hard to call. Trimming removed 6 bases at V and 1 base at J, with 17 bases between. The germline V gene has CDR1 SQVTM and CDR2 ANQGSEA. The CDR3 consists of 15 residues. The CDR3 protein is CSVRGVVQGTDTQYF. In DNA, the CDR3 is TGCAGCGTCCGAGGAGTGGTTCAGGGCACAGATACGCAGTATTTT.